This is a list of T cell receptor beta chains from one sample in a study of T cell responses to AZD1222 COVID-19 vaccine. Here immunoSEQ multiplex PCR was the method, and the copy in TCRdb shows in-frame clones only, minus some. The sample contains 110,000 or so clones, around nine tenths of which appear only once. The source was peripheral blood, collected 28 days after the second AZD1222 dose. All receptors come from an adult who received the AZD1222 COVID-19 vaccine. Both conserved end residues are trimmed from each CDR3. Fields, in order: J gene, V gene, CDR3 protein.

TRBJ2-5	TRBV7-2	ASSFPDRGLETQY
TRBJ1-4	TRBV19	ASHRRDAATNEKLF
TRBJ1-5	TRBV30	AWSKDRIFQPQH
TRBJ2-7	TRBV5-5	ASSLVQGYYEQY
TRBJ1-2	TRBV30	AWSVDRLRGYT
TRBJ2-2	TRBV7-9	ASSLGGHPNTGELF
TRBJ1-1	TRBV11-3	ASSSGTRQGAF
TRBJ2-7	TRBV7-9	ASRAGTYYEQY
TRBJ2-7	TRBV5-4	ASSQPGLASPSYEQY
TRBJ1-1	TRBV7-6	APSEGLKAF
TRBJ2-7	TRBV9	ASSVGGSSYEQY
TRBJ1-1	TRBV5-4	ASSLSKWTEAF
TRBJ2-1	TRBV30	ACRLLFDEQF
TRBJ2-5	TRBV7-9	ASSRGTDPWTQY
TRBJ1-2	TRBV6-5	ASSYSGQANYGYT
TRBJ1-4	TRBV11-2	ASSEGQLDEKLF
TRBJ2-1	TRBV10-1	ASSVGLAGDNEQF
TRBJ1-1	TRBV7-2	ASSSSYGNTEAF
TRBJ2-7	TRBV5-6	ASSWRLAGAYEQY
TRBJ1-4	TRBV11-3	ASSLDRDTGEKLF
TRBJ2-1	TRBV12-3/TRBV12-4	ASTVLVDEQF
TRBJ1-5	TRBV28	ASSLAGGRNQPQH
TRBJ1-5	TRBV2	ASSTGGVDLGQPQH
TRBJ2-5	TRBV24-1	ATSDSWIRY
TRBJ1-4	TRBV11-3	ASSPQGTTNEKLF
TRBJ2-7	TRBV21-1	ASSKSEDGGRREQY
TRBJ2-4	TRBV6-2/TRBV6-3	ASSLTGGTVKNIQY
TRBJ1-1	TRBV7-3	ASSLTSVPGYTEAF
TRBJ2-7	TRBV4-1	ASSQTRGLYEQY
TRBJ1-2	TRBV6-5	ASRREVTGYGYT
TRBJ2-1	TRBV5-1	ASSHAAGGDEQF
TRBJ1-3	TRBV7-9	ASSLVLGSSGNTIY
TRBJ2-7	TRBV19	ASSIAARGEQY
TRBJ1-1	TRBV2	ASSGPGDTEAF
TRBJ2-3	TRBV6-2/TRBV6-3	ASSSGLLHTDTQY
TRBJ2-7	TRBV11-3	ASSSLGGRSLNEQY
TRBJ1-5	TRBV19	ASSIAGQGGDQPQH
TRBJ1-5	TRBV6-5	ASSPTGGGQPQH
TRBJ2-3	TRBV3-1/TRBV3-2	ASSQDIVRGHTQY
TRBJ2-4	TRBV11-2	ASSPHREVGNIQY
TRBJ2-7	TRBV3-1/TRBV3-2	ASSPLRGNYEQY
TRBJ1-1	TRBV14	ASSQGQNTEAF
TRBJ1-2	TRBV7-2	ASSLAVGQGIYGYT
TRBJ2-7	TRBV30	AWSLKTDRSYEQY
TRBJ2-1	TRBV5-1	ASSLDYAGGLSSYNEQF
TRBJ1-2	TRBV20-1	SASRGIGGYT
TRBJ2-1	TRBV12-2	ASRLDRTSAPYNEQF
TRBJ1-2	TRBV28	ASSQRDVRVGDGYT
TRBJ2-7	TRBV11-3	ASSFTGDHEQY